Reported below is one TCR beta chain. The CDR3 covers 15 residues. V gave up 3 bases and J gave up 1 base; unmatched junction bases: 4. Germline CDR1 reads LNHDA; CDR2 reads SQIVND (reference sequence). Profiling relied on immunoSEQ multiplex PCR, and the TCRdb table lists in-frame clones only, not all of them. The sample holds roughly 64,000 clones; roughly 88% are singletons and the top ten take approximately 5.8%. These data originate in a study of T cell changes during pregnancy in multiple sclerosis. This receptor was taken from a female donor in good health, enrolled as a control in a pregnancy study. The sample here was peripheral blood, taken in the third trimester of pregnancy. The rearrangement uses TRBV19 and TRBJ1-1; 8 nucleotides align to TRBD1. DNA of the CDR3: TGTGCCAGTAGTATCCCCGGGACAGGGAACACTGAAGCTTTCTTT. Its translation: CASSIPGTGNTEAFF.